One and the same sample provided the 22 T cell receptor beta chains below, sequenced in a study of blood T cell repertoires in COVID-19. Generated by immunoSEQ multiplex PCR, the TCRdb table keeps only in-frame clones and is missing some. Of a few hundred thousand clones in the sample, roughly 80% were seen once. Sequencing input: peripheral blood. The receptor set was obtained from a human donor with acute or convalescent COVID-19. The donor label of this sample is uncertain.

V gene TRBV4-2 combines with J gene TRBJ2-2, with D possibly matching TRBD2 (6 bases). The CDR3 covers 15 residues. The germline V gene encodes CDR1 LGHNA and CDR2 YNFKEQ. V gave up 1 base and J gave up 6 bases, with 12 bases separating them. CDR3 nucleotide sequence: TGTGCCAGCAGCCAAGGAGGGACTCCGGCCGGGGAGCTGTTTTTT. Its protein product is CASSQGGTPAGELFF.

The CDR3 reads CASSRTGGNTIYF. The DNA of the CDR3 is TGTGCCAGCAGCAGGACAGGTGGAAACACCATATATTTT. The genes are TRBV6-5 and TRBJ1-3; 7 nucleotides agree with TRBD1. CDR3 length: 13 amino acids. Trimming at V came to 6 bases and at J to 3 bases, leaving 2 bases not matched to a gene. CDR1 and CDR2 (germline): MNHEY, SVGAGI.

V usage is TRBV5-5 and J usage is TRBJ1-2; D is perhaps TRBD1 (5 bases). Trimming removed 4 bases from V and 7 bases from J, with 14 bases in between. CDR1 and CDR2 (germline): SGHKS, YYEKEE (reference sequence). CDR3 length: 13 amino acids. The CDR3 is CASSAWGEGGYTF. The CDR3 nucleotides are TGTGCCAGCAGCGCTTGGGGGGAGGGTGGCTACACCTTC.

The genes are TRBV27 and TRBJ2-2, with D unclear. The germline CDR1 and CDR2 sequences are MNHEY and SMNVEV (reference sequence). V lost 3 bases and J 5 bases, leaving 10 bases between the germline ends. CDR3 length equals 14 residues. The CDR3 protein is CASSLRSVTGELFF. CDR3 nucleotide sequence: TGTGCCAGCAGTTTGAGGTCTGTGACCGGGGAGCTGTTTTTT.

The genes are TRBV7-2 and TRBJ2-1; a possible D gene is TRBD2 (5 bases). This CDR3 spans 12 amino acids. V shed 3 bases and J shed 8 bases, with 8 bases lying between them. Germline-derived CDR1 and CDR2 are SGHTA and FQGNSA. As DNA, the CDR3 is TGTGCCAGCAGCTTCGGGATAGATGAGCAGTTCTTC. Protein sequence: CASSFGIDEQFF.

In its sample, this clone was seen a few times. The chain joins TRBV3-1 (or the pseudogene TRBV3-2) to TRBJ1-1; 7 nucleotides line up with TRBD1. Trimming cost V 4 bases and J 5 bases; bases outside gene matches: 10. This CDR3 is built from 15 residues. Germline V gene sequence: CDR1 LGHDT, CDR2 YNNKEL (reference sequence). CDR3 amino acids: CASSRKPTGETEAFF. Here the CDR3 DNA reads TGTGCCAGCAGCCGCAAACCCACAGGGGAGACTGAAGCTTTCTTT.

In this sample, this clone turned up once. This chain joins TRBV7-2 and TRBJ2-1; 11 bases align to TRBD2. The CDR3 is 17 residues long. J gave up 6 bases and V 5 bases, and 12 bases lay outside the gene matches. CDR1 is SGHTA and CDR2 is FQGNSA in the germline V gene. In DNA, the CDR3 is TGTGCCAGCAGCCCCTTCTCCCTAGCGGGGGGATCCAATGAGCAGTTCTTC. It codes for CASSPFSLAGGSNEQFF.

The chain uses TRBV13 and TRBJ1-1, with 7 bases that match TRBD1. The V gene's germline CDR1 is PRHDT and CDR2 FYEKMQ (reference sequence). V lost 3 bases, J lost 1 base, and 2 bases stayed unmatched. There are 14 residues in the CDR3. CDR3 nucleotides: TGTGCCAGCAGCTTTGGGACAGAGAACACTGAAGCTTTCTTT. Its translation is CASSFGTENTEAFF.

The V and J genes are TRBV11-2 and TRBJ2-7, with no clear D. Deletions cut 6 bases from V and 7 bases from J, with 16 bases between. CDR1 SGHAT and CDR2 FQNNGV come from the germline V gene. The CDR3 has 13 amino acids. The CDR3: CASRMGTTGEQYF. Here the CDR3 DNA reads TGTGCCAGCAGAATGGGTACTACTGGGGAGCAGTACTTC.

V gene TRBV29-1 combines with J gene TRBJ1-1, with TRBD1 matching 9 bases. Germline lookup yields CDR1 SQVTM and CDR2 ANQGSEA. The CDR3 has 13 residues. The V and J ends lost 5 bases and 5 bases, in that order; junction bases with no gene match: 6. The CDR3 region has the DNA TGCAGCGTTACGGGACAGGGAAAAACTGAAGCTTTCTTT. Translation: CSVTGQGKTEAFF.

V gene TRBV7-2 combines with J gene TRBJ2-7, with unresolved D. V gave up 2 bases and J gave up 0 bases, with 5 bases separating them. This CDR3 has 13 residues. CDR1 and CDR2 (germline): SGHTA, FQGNSA. As DNA, the CDR3 is TGTGCCAGCAGCTTATACAGCTCCTACGAGCAGTACTTC. Its translation: CASSLYSSYEQYF.

The gene calls are TRBV7-9 and TRBJ2-1, with a tentative D call TRBD1 (5 bases). This CDR3 is 11 amino acids long. The germline V gene encodes CDR1 SEHNR and CDR2 FQNEAQ (reference sequence). V lost 5 bases and J 7 bases, leaving 6 bases between the germline ends. The CDR3 DNA is TGTGCCAGCAGCCCAGGGAATGAGCAGTTCTTC. Protein sequence: CASSPGNEQFF.

This clone occurred once. V is TRBV7-8 and J is TRBJ1-5; 7 bases map to TRBD1. The CDR3 loop spans 14 amino acids. Trimming at V came to 5 bases and at J to 3 bases, leaving 4 bases not matched to a gene. Germline V gene lookup returns CDR1 SGHVS and CDR2 FQNEAQ. CDR3 in DNA: TGTGCCAGCAGCGTACAGGGGTCCAATCAGCCCCAGCATTTT. It yields the protein CASSVQGSNQPQHF.

The J gene is TRBJ1-2, the V gene TRBV19; D uncertain. The CDR3 length is 14 residues. Germline CDR1 and CDR2: LNHDA and SQIVND (reference sequence). Between the trimmed V and J ends, which lost 5 bases and 3 bases, there was a span of 13 bases. The DNA of the CDR3 is TGTGCCAGTAGTTATGGAGCGGAGTACTATGGCTACACCTTC. Its protein is CASSYGAEYYGYTF.

The chain carries TRBV7-2 and TRBJ1-1; D remains ambiguous. Trimming took off 1 base at V and 1 base at J, with 10 bases between the two ends. There are 15 residues in the CDR3. Germline V gene data show CDR1 as SGHTA and CDR2 as FQGNSA. DNA of the CDR3: TGTGCCAGCAGCTTAGATGGGTGGGCGAACACTGAAGCTTTCTTT. This translates into CASSLDGWANTEAFF.

This clone was observed a single time. The gene calls are TRBV6-5 and TRBJ1-6; D perhaps matches TRBD1 (5 bases). V was clipped by 6 bases and J by 11 bases, with 17 bases between them. Germline V gene sequence: CDR1 MNHEY, CDR2 SVGAGI. The CDR3 spans 14 residues. In DNA form, the CDR3 reads TGTGCCAGCAGCGCTGACAGCCCGGTAACACCCCTCCACTTT. It codes for CASSADSPVTPLHF.

The V call is TRBV5-6, the J call TRBJ1-2; TRBD1 agrees at 11 bases. CDR1 is SGHDT and CDR2 is YYEEEE in the germline V gene. The CDR3 sequence is 17 residues long. The V gene end was trimmed by 4 bases and the J gene end by 0 bases; junction bases not matched to a gene: 8. The CDR3 reads CASSLGTGGRTNYGYTF. The CDR3 nucleotides read TGTGCCAGCAGCCTAGGGACAGGGGGAAGGACTAACTATGGCTACACCTTC.

The chain couples TRBV27 to TRBJ1-6; 8 nucleotides line up with TRBD1. Trimming took 7 bases from V and 5 from J; bases not matched to a gene: 10. CDR1 is MNHEY, CDR2 SMNVEV, per germline (reference sequence). This CDR3 comprises 16 residues. The CDR3 loop is CASTSLRQGNNSPLHF. Here the CDR3 DNA reads TGTGCCAGCACTTCCTTGAGACAGGGGAATAATTCACCCCTCCACTTT.

The chain employs TRBV18 and TRBJ2-5; D is undetermined. Germline V gene sequence: CDR1 KGHSH, CDR2 LQKENI. This CDR3 region has 14 residues. Trimming took off 3 bases at V and 4 bases at J, with 12 bases between the two ends. The CDR3 region is CASSPRPGGETQYF. CDR3 sequence (DNA): TGTGCCAGCTCACCTCGACCGGGTGGAGAGACCCAGTACTTC.

The chain employs TRBV6-5 and TRBJ1-2; possibly TRBD1 for D (5 bases). Trimming shortened V by 6 bases and J by 5 bases, and 16 bases separated the two germline ends. The CDR3 is 14 amino acids. The germline V gene has CDR1 MNHEY and CDR2 SVGAGI. CDR3 DNA sequence: TGTGCCAGCAGCCCGCTCGGGGGGAAGTATGGCTACACCTTC. Its protein is CASSPLGGKYGYTF.

The J gene is TRBJ1-2, the V gene TRBV14, with a tentative D call TRBD1 (6 bases). Germline assignment: CDR1 SGHDN and CDR2 FVKESK. This CDR3 spans 15 amino acids. The V gene lost 4 bases and the J gene lost 8 bases, with 20 bases spanning the gap. The CDR3 is CASSLVGTLYEGYTF. For the CDR3, the DNA is TGTGCCAGCAGCCTCGTCGGGACACTCTATGAGGGCTACACCTTC.

The rearrangement joins TRBV6-5 to TRBJ2-1, with 11 nucleotides matching TRBD2. This CDR3 spans 14 amino acids. The V and J ends lost 5 bases and 8 bases, in that order; junction bases with no gene match: 5. Germline V CDR1 and CDR2: MNHEY, SVGAGI. CDR3 loop: CASSPLAGGDEQFF. The CDR3 DNA follows: TGTGCCAGCAGTCCTCTAGCGGGGGGTGATGAGCAGTTCTTC.